Sequencing of this TCR beta chain was carried out in a study of Ad26.COV2.S vaccination and SARS-CoV-2 variants. Study-level information: Intramuscular Ad26.COV2.S doses were given once or twice, 56 days apart.

CDR3 length equals 17 residues. CDR1 MDHEN and CDR2 SYDVKM come from the germline V gene. V shed 1 base and J 1 base; nucleotides not matched to a gene: 4. Noted treatment: 19 received Ad26.COV2.S at low or high dose, single or two shots; about 5 received placebo; per-sample allocation not given. The investigators took samples on day 63 after the first vaccine or placebo injection. Vaccination employed an Ad26 vector expressing the Wuhan-strain SARS-CoV-2 spike. Overall study findings and caveats: Post-vaccination breadth of spike-specific CD8+ and CD4+ T cell responses was reportedly substantial.

TCRdb's copy holds only in-frame clones and misses some; the assay was immunoSEQ multiplex PCR. The table has a few hundred thousand clones, 88% seen once. Turning to this clone: What it recognizes is unknown.

The sequenced sample was peripheral blood, obtained in a trial of Ad26.COV2.S vaccine versus placebo. The sequence derives from a person aged 18 to 59 who received the Ad26.COV2.S COVID-19 vaccine or a placebo. The V call is TRBV28, the J call TRBJ2-2, with TRBD2 matching 9 bases. CDR3 in DNA: TGTGCCAGCAGTTTATTGCGGGGGGGCCAGAACACCGGGGAGCTGTTTTTT. Protein product: CASSLLRGGQNTGELFF.